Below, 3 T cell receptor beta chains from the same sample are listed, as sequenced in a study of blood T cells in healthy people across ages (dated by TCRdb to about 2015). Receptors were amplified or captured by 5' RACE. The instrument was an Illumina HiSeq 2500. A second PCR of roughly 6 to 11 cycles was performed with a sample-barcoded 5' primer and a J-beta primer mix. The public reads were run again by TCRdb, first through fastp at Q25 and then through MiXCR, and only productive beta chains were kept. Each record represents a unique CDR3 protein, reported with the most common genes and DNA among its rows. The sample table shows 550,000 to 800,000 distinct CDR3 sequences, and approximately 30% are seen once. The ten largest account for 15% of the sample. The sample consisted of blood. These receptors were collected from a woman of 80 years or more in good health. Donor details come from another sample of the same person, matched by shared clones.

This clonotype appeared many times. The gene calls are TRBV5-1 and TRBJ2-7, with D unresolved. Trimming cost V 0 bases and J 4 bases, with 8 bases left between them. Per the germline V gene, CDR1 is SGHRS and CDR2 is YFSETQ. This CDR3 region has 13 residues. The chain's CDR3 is CASSLASGYEQYF. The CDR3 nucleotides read TGCGCCAGCAGCTTGGCCTCGGGTTACGAGCAGTACTTC. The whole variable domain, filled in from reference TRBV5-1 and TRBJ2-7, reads KAGVTQTPRYLIKTRGQQVTLSCSPISGHRSVSWYQQTPGQGLQFLFEYFSETQRNKGNFPGRFSGRQFSNSRSEMNVSTLELGDSALYLCASSLASGYEQYFGPGTRLTVT.

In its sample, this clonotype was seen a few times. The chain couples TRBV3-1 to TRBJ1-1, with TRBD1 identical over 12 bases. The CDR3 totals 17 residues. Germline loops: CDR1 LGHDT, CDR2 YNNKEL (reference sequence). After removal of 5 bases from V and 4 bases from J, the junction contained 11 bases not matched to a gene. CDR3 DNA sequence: TGTGCCAGCAGCTTCAGAACCGGGACAGGGGGCTTCACTGAAGCTTTCTTT. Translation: CASSFRTGTGGFTEAFF.

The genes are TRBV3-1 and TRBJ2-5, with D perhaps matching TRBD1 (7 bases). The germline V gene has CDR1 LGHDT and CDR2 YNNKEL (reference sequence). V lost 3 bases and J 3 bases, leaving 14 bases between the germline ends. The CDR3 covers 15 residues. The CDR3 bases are TGTGCCAGCAGCCAGGAGGGGGCATCGAAAGAGACCCAGTACTTC. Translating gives CASSQEGASKETQYF.